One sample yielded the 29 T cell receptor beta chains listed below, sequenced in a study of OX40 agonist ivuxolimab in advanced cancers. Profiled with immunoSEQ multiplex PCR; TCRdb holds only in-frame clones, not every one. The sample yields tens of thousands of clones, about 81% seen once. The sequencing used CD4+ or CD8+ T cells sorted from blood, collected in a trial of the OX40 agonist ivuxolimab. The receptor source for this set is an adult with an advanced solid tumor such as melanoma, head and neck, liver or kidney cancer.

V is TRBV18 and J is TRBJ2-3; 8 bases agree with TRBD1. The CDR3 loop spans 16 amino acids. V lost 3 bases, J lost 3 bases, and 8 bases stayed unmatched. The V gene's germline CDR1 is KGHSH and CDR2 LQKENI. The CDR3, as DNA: TGTGCCAGCTCACCCTTGGACAGGGATCTTACAGATACGCAGTATTTT. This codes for CASSPLDRDLTDTQYF.

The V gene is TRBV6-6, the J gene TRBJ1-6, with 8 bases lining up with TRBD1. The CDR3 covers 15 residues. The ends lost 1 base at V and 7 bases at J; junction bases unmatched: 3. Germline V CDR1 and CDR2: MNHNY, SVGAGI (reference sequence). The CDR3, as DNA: TGTGCCAGCAGTTACTTAGGACAGGGCAATTCACCCCTCCACTTT. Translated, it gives CASSYLGQGNSPLHF.

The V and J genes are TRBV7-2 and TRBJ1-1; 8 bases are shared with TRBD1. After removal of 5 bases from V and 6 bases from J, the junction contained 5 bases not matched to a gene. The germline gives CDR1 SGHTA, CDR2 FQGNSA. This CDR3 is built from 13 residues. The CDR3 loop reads CASSAQGGSEAFF. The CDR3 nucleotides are TGTGCCAGCAGCGCACAGGGGGGGTCTGAAGCTTTCTTT.

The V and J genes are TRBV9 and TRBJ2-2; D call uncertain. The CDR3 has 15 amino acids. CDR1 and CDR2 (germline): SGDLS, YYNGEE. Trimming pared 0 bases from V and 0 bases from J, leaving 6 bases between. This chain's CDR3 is CASSVGGTNTGELFF. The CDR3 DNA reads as TGTGCCAGCAGCGTAGGCGGAACGAACACCGGGGAGCTGTTTTTT.

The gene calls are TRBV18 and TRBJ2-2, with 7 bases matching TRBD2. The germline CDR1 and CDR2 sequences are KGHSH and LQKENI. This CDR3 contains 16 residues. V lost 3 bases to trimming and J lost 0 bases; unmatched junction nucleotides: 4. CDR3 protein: CASSPQAGTNTGELFF. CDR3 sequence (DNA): TGTGCCAGCTCACCCCAAGCGGGGACGAACACCGGGGAGCTGTTTTTT.

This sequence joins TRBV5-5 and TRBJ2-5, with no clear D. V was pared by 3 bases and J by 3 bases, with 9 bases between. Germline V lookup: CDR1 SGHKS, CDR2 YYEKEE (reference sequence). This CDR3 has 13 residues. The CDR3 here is CASSWKRKETQYF. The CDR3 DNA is TGTGCCAGCAGCTGGAAACGAAAAGAGACCCAGTACTTC.

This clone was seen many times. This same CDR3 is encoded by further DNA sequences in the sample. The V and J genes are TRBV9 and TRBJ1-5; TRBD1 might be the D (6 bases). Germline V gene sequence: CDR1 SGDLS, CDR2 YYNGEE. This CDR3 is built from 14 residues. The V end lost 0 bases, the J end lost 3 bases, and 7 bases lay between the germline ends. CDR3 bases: TGTGCCAGCAGCGTAGGGGGGCCCAATCAGCCCCAGCATTTT. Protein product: CASSVGGPNQPQHF.

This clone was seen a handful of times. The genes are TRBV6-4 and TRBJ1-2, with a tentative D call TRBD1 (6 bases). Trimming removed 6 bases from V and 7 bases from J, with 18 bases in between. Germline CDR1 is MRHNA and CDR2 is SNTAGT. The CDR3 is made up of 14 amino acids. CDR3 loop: CASRNTNREFGYTF. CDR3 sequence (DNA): TGTGCCAGCAGGAATACGAACAGGGAGTTTGGCTACACCTTC.

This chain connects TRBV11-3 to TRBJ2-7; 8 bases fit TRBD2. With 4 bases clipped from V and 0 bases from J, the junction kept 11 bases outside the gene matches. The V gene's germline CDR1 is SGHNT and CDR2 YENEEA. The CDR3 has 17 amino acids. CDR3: CASSSPGAGGHSYEQYF. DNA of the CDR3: TGTGCCAGCAGCTCCCCCGGGGCGGGGGGACACTCCTACGAGCAGTACTTC.

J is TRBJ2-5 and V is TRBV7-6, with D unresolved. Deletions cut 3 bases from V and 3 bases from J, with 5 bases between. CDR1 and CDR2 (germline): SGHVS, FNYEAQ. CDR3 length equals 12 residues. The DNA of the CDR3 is TGTGCCAGCAGCTTTACCAAAGAGACCCAGTACTTC. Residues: CASSFTKETQYF.

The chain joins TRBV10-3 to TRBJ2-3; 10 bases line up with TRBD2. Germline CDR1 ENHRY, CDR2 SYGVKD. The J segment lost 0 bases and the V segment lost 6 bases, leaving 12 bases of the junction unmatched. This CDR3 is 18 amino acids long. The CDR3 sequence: CAISDPYGLAESTDTQYF. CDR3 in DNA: TGTGCCATCAGCGATCCCTACGGACTAGCGGAAAGCACAGATACGCAGTATTTT.

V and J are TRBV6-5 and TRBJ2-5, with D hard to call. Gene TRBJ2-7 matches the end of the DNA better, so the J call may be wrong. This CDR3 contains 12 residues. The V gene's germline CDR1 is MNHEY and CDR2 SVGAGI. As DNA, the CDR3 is TGTGCCAGCAGAAGCTCTGATTACGAGCAGTACTTC. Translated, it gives CASRSSDYEQYF.

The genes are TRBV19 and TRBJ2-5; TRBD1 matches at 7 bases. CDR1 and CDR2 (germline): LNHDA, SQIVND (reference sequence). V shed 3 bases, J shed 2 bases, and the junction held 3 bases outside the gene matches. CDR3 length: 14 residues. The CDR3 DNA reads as TGTGCCAGTAGTATCAACAGGGGACAAGAGACCCAGTACTTC. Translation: CASSINRGQETQYF.

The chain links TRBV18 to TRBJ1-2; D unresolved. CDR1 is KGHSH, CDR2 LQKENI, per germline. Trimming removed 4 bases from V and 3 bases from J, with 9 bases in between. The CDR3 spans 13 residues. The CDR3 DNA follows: TGTGCCAGCTCACGTAACATAGACTATGGCTACACCTTC. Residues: CASSRNIDYGYTF.

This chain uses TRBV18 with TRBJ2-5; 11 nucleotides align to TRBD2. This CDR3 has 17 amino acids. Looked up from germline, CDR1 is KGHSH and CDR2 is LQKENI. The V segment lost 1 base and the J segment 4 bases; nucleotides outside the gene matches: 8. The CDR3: CASSPRSSGRPGETQYF. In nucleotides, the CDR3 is TGTGCCAGCTCACCACGGTCTAGCGGGAGGCCGGGAGAGACCCAGTACTTC.

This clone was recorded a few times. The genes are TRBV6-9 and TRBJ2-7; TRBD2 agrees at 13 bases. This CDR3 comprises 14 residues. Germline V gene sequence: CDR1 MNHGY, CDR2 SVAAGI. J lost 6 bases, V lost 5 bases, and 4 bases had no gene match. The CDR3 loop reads CASSLLAGGSEQYF. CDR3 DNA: TGTGCCAGCAGTCTACTAGCGGGAGGGAGCGAGCAGTACTTC.

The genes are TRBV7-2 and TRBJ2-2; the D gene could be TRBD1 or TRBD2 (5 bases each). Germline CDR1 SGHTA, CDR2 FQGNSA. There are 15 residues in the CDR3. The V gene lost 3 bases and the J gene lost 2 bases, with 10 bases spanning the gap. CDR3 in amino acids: CASSFSGTNTGELFF. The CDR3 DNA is TGTGCCAGCAGCTTTTCAGGGACCAACACCGGGGAGCTGTTTTTT. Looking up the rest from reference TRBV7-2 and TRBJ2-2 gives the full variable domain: GAGVSQSPSNKVTEKGKDVELRCDPISGHTALYWYRQSLGQGLEFLIYFQGNSAPDKSGLPSDRFSAERTGGSVSTLTIQRTQQEDSAVYLCASSFSGTNTGELFFGEGSRLTVL.

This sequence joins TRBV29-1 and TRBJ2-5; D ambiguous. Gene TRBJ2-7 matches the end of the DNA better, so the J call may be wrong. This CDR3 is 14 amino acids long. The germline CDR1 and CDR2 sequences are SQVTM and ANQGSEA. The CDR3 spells CSVRVVASSYEQYF. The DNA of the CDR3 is TGCAGCGTTAGGGTGGTAGCCAGCTCCTACGAGCAGTACTTC.

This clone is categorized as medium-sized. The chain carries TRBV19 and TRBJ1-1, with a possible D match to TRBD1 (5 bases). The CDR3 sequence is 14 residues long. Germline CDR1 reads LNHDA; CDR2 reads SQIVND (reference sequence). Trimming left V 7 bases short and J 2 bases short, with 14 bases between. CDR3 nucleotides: TGTGCCAGTACCCTGGCCCAGGGCAACACTGAAGCTTTCTTT. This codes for CASTLAQGNTEAFF.

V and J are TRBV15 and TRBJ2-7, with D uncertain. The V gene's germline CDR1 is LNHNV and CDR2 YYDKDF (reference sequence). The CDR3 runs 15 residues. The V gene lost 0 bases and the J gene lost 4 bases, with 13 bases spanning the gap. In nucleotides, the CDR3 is TGTGCCACCAGCAGAGATGTCACTTCCTTATACGAGCAGTACTTC. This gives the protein CATSRDVTSLYEQYF.

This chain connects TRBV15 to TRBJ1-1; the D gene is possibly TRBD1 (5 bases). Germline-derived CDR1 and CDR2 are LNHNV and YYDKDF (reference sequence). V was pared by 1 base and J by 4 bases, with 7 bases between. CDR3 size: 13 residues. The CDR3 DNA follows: TGTGCCACCAGCAGAGTGGGGCCCACTGAAGCTTTCTTT. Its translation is CATSRVGPTEAFF.

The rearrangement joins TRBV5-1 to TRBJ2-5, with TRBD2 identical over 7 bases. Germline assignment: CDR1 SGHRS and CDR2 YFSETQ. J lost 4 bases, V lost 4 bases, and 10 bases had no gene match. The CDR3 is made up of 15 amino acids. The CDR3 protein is CASSPQAGRRETQYF. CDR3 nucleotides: TGCGCCAGCAGCCCCCAAGCGGGGAGGCGAGAGACCCAGTACTTC. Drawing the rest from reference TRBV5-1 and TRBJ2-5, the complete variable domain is KAGVTQTPRYLIKTRGQQVTLSCSPISGHRSVSWYQQTPGQGLQFLFEYFSETQRNKGNFPGRFSGRQFSNSRSEMNVSTLELGDSALYLCASSPQAGRRETQYFGPGTRLLVL.

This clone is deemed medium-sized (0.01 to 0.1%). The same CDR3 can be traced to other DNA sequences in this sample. This CDR3 reads CASSSGGVSYNEQFF. The CDR3 DNA reads TGTGCCAGCAGTAGCGGGGGAGTGTCCTACAATGAGCAGTTCTTC. V usage is TRBV27 and J usage is TRBJ2-1; 8 positions match TRBD2. There are 15 residues in the CDR3. V shed 5 bases, J shed 1 base, and the junction held 4 bases outside the gene matches. Germline assignment: CDR1 MNHEY and CDR2 SMNVEV (reference sequence).

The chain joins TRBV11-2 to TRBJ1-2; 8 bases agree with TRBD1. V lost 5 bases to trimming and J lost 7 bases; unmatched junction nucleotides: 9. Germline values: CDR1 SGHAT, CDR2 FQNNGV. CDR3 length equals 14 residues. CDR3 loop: CASSPKQGEGGYTF. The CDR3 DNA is TGTGCCAGCAGCCCAAAACAGGGGGAGGGTGGCTACACCTTC.

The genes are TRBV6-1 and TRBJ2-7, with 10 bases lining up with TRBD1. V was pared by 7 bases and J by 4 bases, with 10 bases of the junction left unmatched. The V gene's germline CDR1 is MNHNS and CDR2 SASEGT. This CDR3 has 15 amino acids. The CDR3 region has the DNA TGTGCCAGCACCAAAATGGGACAGGGGATTTACGAGCAGTACTTC. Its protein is CASTKMGQGIYEQYF.

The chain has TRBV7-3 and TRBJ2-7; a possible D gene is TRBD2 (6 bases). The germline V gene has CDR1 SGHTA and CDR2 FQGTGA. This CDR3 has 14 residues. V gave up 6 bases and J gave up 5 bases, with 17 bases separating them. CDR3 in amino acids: CASSLGGPGDEQYF. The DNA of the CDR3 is TGTGCCAGCAGTCTGGGGGGACCCGGCGACGAGCAGTACTTC.

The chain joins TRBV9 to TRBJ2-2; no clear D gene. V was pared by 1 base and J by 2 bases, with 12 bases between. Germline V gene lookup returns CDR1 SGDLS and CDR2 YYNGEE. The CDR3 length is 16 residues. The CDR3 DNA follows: TGTGCCAGCAGCGTAAAGGGCCCGAGTAACACCGGGGAGCTGTTTTTT. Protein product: CASSVKGPSNTGELFF.

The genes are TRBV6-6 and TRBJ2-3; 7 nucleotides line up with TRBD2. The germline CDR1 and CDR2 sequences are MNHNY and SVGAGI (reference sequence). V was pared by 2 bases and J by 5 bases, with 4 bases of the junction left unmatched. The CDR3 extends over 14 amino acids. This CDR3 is CASSYLREGDTQYF. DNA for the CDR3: TGTGCCAGCAGTTACCTCAGGGAGGGAGATACGCAGTATTTT.

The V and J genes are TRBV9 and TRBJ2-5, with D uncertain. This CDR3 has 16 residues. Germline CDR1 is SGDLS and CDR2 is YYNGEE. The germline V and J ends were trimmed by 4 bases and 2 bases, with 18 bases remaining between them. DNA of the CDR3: TGTGCCAGCAGCCCCCCGCAGCGAAGTGGTCAAGAGACCCAGTACTTC. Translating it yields CASSPPQRSGQETQYF. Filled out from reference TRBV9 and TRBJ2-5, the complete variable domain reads DSGVTQTPKHLITATGQRVTLRCSPRSGDLSVYWYQQSLDQGLQFLIQYYNGEERAKGNILERFSAQQFPDLHSELNLSSLELGDSALYFCASSPPQRSGQETQYFGPGTRLLVL.